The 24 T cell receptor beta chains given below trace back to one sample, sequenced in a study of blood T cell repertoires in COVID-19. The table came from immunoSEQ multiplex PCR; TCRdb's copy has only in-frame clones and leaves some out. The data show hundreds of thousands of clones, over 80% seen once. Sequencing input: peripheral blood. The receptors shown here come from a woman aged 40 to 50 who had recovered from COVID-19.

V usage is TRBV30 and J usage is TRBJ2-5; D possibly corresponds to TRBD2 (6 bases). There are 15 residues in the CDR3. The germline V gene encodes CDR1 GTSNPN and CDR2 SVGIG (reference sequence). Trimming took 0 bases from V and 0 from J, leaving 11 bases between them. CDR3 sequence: CAWSVGGMYQETQYF. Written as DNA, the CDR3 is TGTGCCTGGAGTGTTGGGGGGATGTACCAAGAGACCCAGTACTTC.

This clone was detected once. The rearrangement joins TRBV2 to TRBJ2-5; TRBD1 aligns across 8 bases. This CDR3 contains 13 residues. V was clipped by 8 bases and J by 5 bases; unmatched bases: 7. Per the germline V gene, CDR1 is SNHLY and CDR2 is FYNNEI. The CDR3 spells CASLWTGMETQYF. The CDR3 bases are TGTGCCAGCCTTTGGACAGGGATGGAGACCCAGTACTTC.

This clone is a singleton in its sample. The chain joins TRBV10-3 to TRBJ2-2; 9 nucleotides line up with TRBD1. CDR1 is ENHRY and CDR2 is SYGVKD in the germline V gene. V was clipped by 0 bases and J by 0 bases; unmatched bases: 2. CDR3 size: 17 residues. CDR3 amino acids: CAISESHRGPNTGELFF. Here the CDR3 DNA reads TGTGCCATCAGTGAGTCCCACAGGGGGCCGAACACCGGGGAGCTGTTTTTT.

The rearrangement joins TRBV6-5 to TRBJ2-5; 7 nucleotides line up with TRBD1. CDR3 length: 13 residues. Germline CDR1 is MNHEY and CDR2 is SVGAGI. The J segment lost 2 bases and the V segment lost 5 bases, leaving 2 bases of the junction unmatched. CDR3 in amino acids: CASSRTGQETQYF. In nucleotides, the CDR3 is TGTGCCAGCAGTCGGACAGGTCAAGAGACCCAGTACTTC.

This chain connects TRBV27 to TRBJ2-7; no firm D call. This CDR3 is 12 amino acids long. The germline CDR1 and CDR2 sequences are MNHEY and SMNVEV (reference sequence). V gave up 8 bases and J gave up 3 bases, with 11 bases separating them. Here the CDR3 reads CASGSRNYEQYF. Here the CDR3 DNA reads TGTGCCAGCGGTTCGAGAAACTACGAGCAGTACTTC.

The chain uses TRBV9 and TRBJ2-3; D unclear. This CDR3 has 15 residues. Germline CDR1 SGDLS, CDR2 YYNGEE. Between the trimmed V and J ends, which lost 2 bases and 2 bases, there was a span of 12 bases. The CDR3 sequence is CASSVSLVLTDTQYF. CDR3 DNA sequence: TGTGCCAGCAGCGTTTCTCTAGTCCTCACAGATACGCAGTATTTT.

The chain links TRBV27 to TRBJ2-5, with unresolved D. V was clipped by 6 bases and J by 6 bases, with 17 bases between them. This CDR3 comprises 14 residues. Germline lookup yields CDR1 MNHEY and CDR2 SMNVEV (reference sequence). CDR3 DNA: TGTGCCAGCAGCCCTCTCTCGGCCAGGCAGACCCAGTACTTC. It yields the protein CASSPLSARQTQYF.

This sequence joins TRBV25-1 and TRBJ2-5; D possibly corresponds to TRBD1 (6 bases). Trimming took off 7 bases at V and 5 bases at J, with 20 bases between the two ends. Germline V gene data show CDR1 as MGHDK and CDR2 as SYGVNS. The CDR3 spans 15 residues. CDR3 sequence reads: CASNPSGQRWETQYF. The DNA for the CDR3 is TGTGCCAGCAACCCAAGCGGACAGAGGTGGGAGACCCAGTACTTC.

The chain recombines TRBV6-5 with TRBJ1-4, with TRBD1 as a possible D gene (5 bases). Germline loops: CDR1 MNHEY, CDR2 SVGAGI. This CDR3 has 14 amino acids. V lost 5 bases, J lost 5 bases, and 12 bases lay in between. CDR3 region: CASSTGTENEKLFF. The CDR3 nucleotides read TGTGCCAGCAGTACCGGGACTGAGAATGAAAAACTGTTTTTT.

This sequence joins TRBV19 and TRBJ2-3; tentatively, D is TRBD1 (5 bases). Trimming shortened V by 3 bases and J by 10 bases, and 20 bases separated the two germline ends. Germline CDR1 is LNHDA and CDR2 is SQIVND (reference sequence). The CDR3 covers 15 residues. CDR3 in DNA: TGTGCCAGTAGTATCCCTGGGGTAGGGGATAGTCCGCAGTATTTT. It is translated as CASSIPGVGDSPQYF. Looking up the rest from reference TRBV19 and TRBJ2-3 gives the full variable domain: DGGITQSPKYLFRKEGQNVTLSCEQNLNHDAMYWYRQDPGQGLRLIYYSQIVNDFQKGDIAEGYSVSREKKESFPLTVTSAQKNPTAFYLCASSIPGVGDSPQYFGPGTRLTVL.

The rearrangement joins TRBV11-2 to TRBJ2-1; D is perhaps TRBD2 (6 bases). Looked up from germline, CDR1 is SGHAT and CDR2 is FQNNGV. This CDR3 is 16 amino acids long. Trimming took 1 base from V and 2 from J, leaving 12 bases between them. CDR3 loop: CASSLGRDRAYNEQFF. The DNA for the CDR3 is TGTGCCAGCAGCTTAGGGAGGGACCGAGCCTACAATGAGCAGTTCTTC.

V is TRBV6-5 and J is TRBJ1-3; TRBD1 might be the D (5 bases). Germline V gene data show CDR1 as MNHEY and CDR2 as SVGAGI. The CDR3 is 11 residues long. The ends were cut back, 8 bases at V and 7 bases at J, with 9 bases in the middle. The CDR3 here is CASGRGNTIYF. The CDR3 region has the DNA TGTGCCAGCGGACGGGGGAACACCATATATTTT.

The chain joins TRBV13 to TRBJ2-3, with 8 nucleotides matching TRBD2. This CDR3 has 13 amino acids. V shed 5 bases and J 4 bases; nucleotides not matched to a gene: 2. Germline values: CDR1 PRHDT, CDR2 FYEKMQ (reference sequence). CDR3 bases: TGTGCCAGCAGCCGGGGGGGCCCAGATACGCAGTATTTT. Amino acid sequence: CASSRGGPDTQYF. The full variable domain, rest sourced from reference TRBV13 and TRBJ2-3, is AAGVIQSPRHLIKEKRETATLKCYPIPRHDTVYWYQQGPGQDPQFLISFYEKMQSDKGSIPDRFSAQQFSDYHSELNMSSLELGDSALYFCASSRGGPDTQYFGPGTRLTVL.

The CDR3 region has the DNA TGCAGCGTTTTGGACAGGATGGGCGAGACCCAGTACTTC. It is translated as CSVLDRMGETQYF. This chain joins TRBV29-1 and TRBJ2-5; 7 nucleotides agree with TRBD1. From germline, CDR1 is SQVTM and CDR2 ANQGSEA. CDR3 length: 13 residues. V was pared by 5 bases and J by 5 bases, with 8 bases of the junction left unmatched.

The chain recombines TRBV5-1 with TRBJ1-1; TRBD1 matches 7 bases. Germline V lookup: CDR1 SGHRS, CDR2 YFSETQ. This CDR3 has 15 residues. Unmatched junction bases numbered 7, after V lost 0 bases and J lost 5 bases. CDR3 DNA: TGCGCCAGCAGCTTGGTTCGGCCGGGACAGACTGAAGCTTTCTTT. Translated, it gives CASSLVRPGQTEAFF.

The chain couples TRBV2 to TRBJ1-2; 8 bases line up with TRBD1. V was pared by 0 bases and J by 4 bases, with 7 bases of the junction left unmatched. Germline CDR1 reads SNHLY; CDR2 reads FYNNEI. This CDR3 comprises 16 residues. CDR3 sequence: CASSEAVQGAGYGYTF. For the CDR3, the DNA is TGTGCCAGCAGTGAAGCGGTCCAGGGGGCCGGCTATGGCTACACCTTC.

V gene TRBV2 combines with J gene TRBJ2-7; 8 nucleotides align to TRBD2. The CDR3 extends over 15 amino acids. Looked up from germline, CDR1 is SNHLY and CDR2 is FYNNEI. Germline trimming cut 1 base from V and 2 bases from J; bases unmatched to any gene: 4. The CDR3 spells CASSEGPGGAYEQYF. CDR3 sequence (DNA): TGTGCCAGCAGTGAAGGACCCGGGGGGGCCTACGAGCAGTACTTC.

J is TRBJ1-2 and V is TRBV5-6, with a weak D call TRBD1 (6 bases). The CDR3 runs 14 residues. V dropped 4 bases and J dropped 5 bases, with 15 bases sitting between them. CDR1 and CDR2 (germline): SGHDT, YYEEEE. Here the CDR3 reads CASSPPQGGYGYTF. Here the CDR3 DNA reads TGTGCCAGCAGCCCACCACAGGGAGGGTATGGCTACACCTTC.

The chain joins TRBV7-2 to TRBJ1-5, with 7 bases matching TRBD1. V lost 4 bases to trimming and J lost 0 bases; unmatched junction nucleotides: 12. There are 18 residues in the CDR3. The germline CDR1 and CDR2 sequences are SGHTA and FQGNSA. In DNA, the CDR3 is TGTGCCAGCAGCTCACCGACCGGGACAGCTCCTAGCAATCAGCCCCAGCATTTT. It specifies CASSSPTGTAPSNQPQHF.

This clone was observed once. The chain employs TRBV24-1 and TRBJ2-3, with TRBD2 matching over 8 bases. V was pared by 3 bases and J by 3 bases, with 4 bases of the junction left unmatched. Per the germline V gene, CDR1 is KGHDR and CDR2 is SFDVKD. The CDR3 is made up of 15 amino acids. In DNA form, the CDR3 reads TGTGCCACCAGTGATCGGGCGGGGGGAACAGATACGCAGTATTTT. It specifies CATSDRAGGTDTQYF.

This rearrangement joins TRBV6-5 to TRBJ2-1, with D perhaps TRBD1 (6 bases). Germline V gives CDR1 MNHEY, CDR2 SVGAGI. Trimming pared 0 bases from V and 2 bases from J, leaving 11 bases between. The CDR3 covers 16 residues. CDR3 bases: TGTGCCAGCAGTTACTCGACGTACAGGGCCTACAATGAGCAGTTCTTC. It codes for CASSYSTYRAYNEQFF.

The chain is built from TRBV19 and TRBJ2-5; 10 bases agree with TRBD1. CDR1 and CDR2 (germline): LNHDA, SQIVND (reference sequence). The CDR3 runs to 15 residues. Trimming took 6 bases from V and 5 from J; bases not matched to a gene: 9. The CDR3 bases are TGTGCCAGTAGAGGGACCGGGACAGGGGTGGAGACCCAGTACTTC. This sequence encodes CASRGTGTGVETQYF.

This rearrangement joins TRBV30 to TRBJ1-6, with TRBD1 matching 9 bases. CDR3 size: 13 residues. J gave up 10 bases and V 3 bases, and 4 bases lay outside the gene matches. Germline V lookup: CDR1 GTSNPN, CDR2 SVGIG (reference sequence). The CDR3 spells CAWRGQGASPLHF. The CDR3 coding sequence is TGTGCCTGGAGGGGACAGGGAGCCTCACCCCTCCACTTT.

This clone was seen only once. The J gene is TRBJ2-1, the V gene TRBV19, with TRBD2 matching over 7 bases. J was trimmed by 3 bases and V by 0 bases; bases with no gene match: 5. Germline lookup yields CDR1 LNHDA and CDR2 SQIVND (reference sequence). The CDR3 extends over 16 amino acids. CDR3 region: CASSIEGGNHYNEQFF. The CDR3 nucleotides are TGTGCCAGTAGTATAGAGGGGGGGAACCACTACAATGAGCAGTTCTTC.